This is a list of T cell receptor beta chains from one sample in a study of tumor and adjacent non-tumor tissue in lung cancer. TCRdb analysed the multiplex PCR reads with MiXCR anew, one entry per CDR3 protein. The repertoire holds 35,000 to 50,000 distinct CDR3 sequences, with roughly 60% as singletons. The sample consisted of distant non-tumor lung tissue. These receptor sequences come from a man aged 50-60 years with non-small cell lung cancer. Both conserved end residues are part of each CDR3. D genes are given only for firm matches. Only part of the rows carry a size: once, few, many, or a class if the clone is expanded.

size	J	D	V	DNA	CDR3
many	TRBJ2-1	NA	TRBV20-1	TGCAGTGCTGTTGGTAGCAGCAATGAGCAGTTCTTC	CSAVGSSNEQFF
NA	TRBJ2-1	NA	TRBV12-3/TRBV12-4	TGTGCCAGCAAGCCGGAGTTGTACAATGAGCAGTTCTTC	CASKPELYNEQFF
NA	TRBJ2-1	TRBD2	TRBV5-1	TGCGCCAGCAGCTGGGCTAGCGGGAGTCCCTACTACAATGAGCAGTTCTTC	CASSWASGSPYYNEQFF
NA	TRBJ2-5	NA	TRBV28	TGTGTCAGCAGAGGCTCGTCTAGAAGGGAGACCCAGTACTTC	CVSRGSSRRETQYF
few	TRBJ2-7	TRBD1	TRBV5-4	TGTGCCAGCAGCTTGAGGGGACAGGGGGCCTACGAGCAATACTTC	CASSLRGQGAYEQYF
NA	TRBJ1-5	NA	TRBV6-5	TGTGCCAGCAGTTTATCCTTCTTAGGGAATCAGCCCGAGCATTTT	CASSLSFLGNQPEHF
NA	TRBJ2-5	NA	TRBV28	TGTGACAGCAGTGCCTCGGGGCAGGAGACCCAGTACTTC	CDSSASGQETQYF
many	TRBJ1-6	NA	TRBV10-2	TGCGCCAGCACCCTTATGGGCTATAATTCACCCCTCCACTTT	CASTLMGYNSPLHF
many	TRBJ1-4	NA	TRBV12-3/TRBV12-4	TGTGCCAGCAGTTTACAGCTTGAAAAACTGTTTTTT	CASSLQLEKLFF
once	TRBJ1-5	TRBD1	TRBV6-5	TGTGCCAGCAACTATACGACAGGGACGGATCAGCCCCAATATTTT	CASNYTTGTDQPQYF
NA	TRBJ2-7	TRBD1	TRBV2	TGTGCCAGGAGTGGCAGGGGGCAAACCTACGAGCAGTACTTC	CARSGRGQTYEQYF
many	TRBJ2-1	TRBD2	TRBV20-1	TGCAGTGCTAGGAGGAGCGGGGCCGGGGATGAGCAGTTCTTC	CSARRSGAGDEQFF
many	TRBJ1-4	NA	TRBV12-3/TRBV12-4	TGTGCCAGCAGACCGGGGGACACAACTAATGAAAAACTGTTTTTT	CASRPGDTTNEKLFF
NA	TRBJ2-7	NA	TRBV5-1	TGCGCCAGCATCTTGGATAGCGGAAGCTTCTACGAGCAGTACTTC	CASILDSGSFYEQYF
NA	TRBJ2-7	NA	TRBV6-6	TGTGCCAGCAGCCCCAACAACGGGAGCCCCAACTCCTACGAGCAATACTTC	CASSPNNGSPNSYEQYF
many	TRBJ2-3	NA	TRBV14	TGTGCCAGCAGCCAAAAGTTAGCCGGATACACAGATACGCAGTATTTT	CASSQKLAGYTDTQYF
NA	TRBJ2-2	NA	TRBV20-1	TGCAGTGCTCCCAAGGACGGGAAGAACACCGGGGAGCTGTTTTTT	CSAPKDGKNTGELFF
NA	TRBJ2-5	NA	TRBV10-2	TGTGCCAGCAGGTTTTCGAGAGTGCAAGAGACGCAGTACTTC	CASRFSRVQETQYF
NA	TRBJ2-5	NA	TRBV29-1	TGCAACGTTGACGATAGGGCAAGGGGGGATGAGACCCAGTACTTC	CNVDDRARGDETQYF
few	TRBJ2-3	NA	TRBV5-6	TGTGCCAGTAGCGCGCGCAATACGCAGTATTTT	CASSARNTQYF
NA	TRBJ2-5	TRBD2	TRBV28	TGTGCCAGCAGCCGCGGGGGGACGATCCAGTACTTC	CASSRGGTIQYF
many	TRBJ1-4	TRBD1	TRBV6-6	TGTGCCAGCAGTCCAGTGGGGACAGGGAGTGAAAAACTGTTTTTT	CASSPVGTGSEKLFF
NA	TRBJ2-4	NA	TRBV28	TGTGCCAGCAGTTTACTAGAGGGTATTCAGTACTTC	CASSLLEGIQYF
NA	TRBJ2-3	NA	TRBV21-1	TGTGTCAGCAGCAAAGACAGGGGGCTAAGGTACTACACAGATACGCAGTATTTT	CVSSKDRGLRYYTDTQYF
few	TRBJ2-5	NA	TRBV20-1	TGCAGTGCTCCCGGACAACCCCCGACCCAGTACTTC	CSAPGQPPTQYF
NA	TRBJ2-1	TRBD1	TRBV6-1	TGTGCCGCCCTTGAGGGCGGGACAGGGGCGAAAGAGCAGTTCTTC	CAALEGGTGAKEQFF
NA	TRBJ2-3	NA	TRBV6-5	TGTGCCAACAGTTACACGAGGCACAGTTCGCAGTCCCAGTATTTT	CANSYTRHSSQSQYF
NA	TRBJ1-1	TRBD1	TRBV2	TGTGCCAGCAGCCCACAGGGGGGGCACACTGAAGCTTTCTTT	CASSPQGGHTEAFF
NA	TRBJ2-1	NA	TRBV5-4	TGTGCCAGCAGTTCCTGGGCTACTGGGAATGAGCAGTTCTTC	CASSSWATGNEQFF
NA	TRBJ1-3	NA	TRBV5-1	TGCGCCAGCAGCAAGGACAGCTCTGGAAACACCATATATTTT	CASSKDSSGNTIYF
NA	TRBJ2-2	TRBD2	TRBV28	TGTGCCAGTAGTATCCGACTAGCGGGAGGCACCGGGGAGCTGTTTTTT	CASSIRLAGGTGELFF
few	TRBJ2-1	NA	TRBV14	TGTGCCGGCAGCTCAAATTACAATGAGCAGTTCTTC	CAGSSNYNEQFF
many	TRBJ2-7	NA	TRBV20-1	TGCAGTGCTAGAAACGGGCCCTACGAGCAGTACTTC	CSARNGPYEQYF
NA	TRBJ1-2	NA	TRBV11-2	TGTGCCAGCAGCTCAAACGGTTACCTGGATTTAGCTAACTATGGCCACACCTTC	CASSSNGYLDLANYGHTF
once	TRBJ1-2	NA	TRBV6-6	TGCGCTAACAGTTACTTTGGAGGGGCGAACTATGGCTACACCTTC	CANSYFGGANYGYTF
NA	TRBJ2-2	TRBD2	TRBV14	TGTGCCAGCAGCCAACCGGGACTAATGGGAGGGACCGGGGAGCTGTTTTTT	CASSQPGLMGGTGELFF
many	TRBJ1-5	NA	TRBV20-1	TGCAGTGCTAGTAGGCCGGGTTCGGGCAATCAGCCCCAGCATTTT	CSASRPGSGNQPQHF
NA	TRBJ2-2	NA	TRBV7-9	TGTACCAACAGCCCTGCGAGCGGGGAGCTGTTTTTT	CTNSPASGELFF
NA	TRBJ1-1	NA	TRBV20-1	TGCAGTGCTAGAGATACCGGGATGGGGCTTATGAACACTGAAGCTTTCTTT	CSARDTGMGLMNTEAFF
many	TRBJ1-1	TRBD1	TRBV5-6	TGTGCCAGCAGCTTGTTAACAGGGGGCGCGGACACTGAAGCTTTCTTT	CASSLLTGGADTEAFF
many	TRBJ1-4	NA	TRBV28	TGTGCCAGCAGTTTCCGGGCAGGACGATCTTCTGCAACTAATGAAAAACTGTTTTTT	CASSFRAGRSSATNEKLFF
NA	TRBJ2-1	NA	TRBV28	TGTGCCAGCAGTTCCCACCGACAGGTCGATGAGCAGTTCTTC	CASSSHRQVDEQFF
NA	TRBJ1-6	NA	TRBV25-1	TGTGCCAGCAGTGGTGGGCGTTCACCCCTCCACTTT	CASSGGRSPLHF
many	TRBJ2-1	NA	TRBV28	TGTGCCAGCAGTTCCCTAGGGGCCCTCCGACGGGAGCAGTTCTTC	CASSSLGALRREQFF
many	TRBJ1-2	NA	TRBV11-2	TGTGCCAGCAGCCAAGGGGGAAACGGCTACACCTTC	CASSQGGNGYTF
once	TRBJ2-6	NA	TRBV6-2/TRBV6-3	TGTGCCAGCAGTTACACCTCCGGGGTCAACGTCCTGACTTTC	CASSYTSGVNVLTF
NA	TRBJ2-6	NA	TRBV30	TGTGCTTGGAGTAGCTCCGGGGACTCTGGGGCCAACGTCCTGACTTTC	CAWSSSGDSGANVLTF
NA	TRBJ1-5	NA	TRBV6-5	TGTGCCAGCCAGCCCCGGGCAGTTTGCAATCAGCCCCAGCATTTT	CASQPRAVCNQPQHF
many	TRBJ1-5	TRBD1	TRBV29-1	TGCAGCGTTGAAGTGGCAGGGGGACAGCCCCAGCATTTT	CSVEVAGGQPQHF
NA	TRBJ2-7	NA	TRBV11-3	TGTGCCAGCAGCCCGGGAGATGGACTACTCTACGAGCAGTACTTC	CASSPGDGLLYEQYF
NA	TRBJ2-1	NA	TRBV5-1	TGCGCCAGCAGCAGGGACACTTACAATGAGCAGTTATTC	CASSRDTYNEQLF
NA	TRBJ2-3	TRBD2	TRBV11-2	TGTACCGGCAGCTGGGGGGGAGGAGGCCCCACAGATACGCAGTATTTT	CTGSWGGGGPTDTQYF
NA	TRBJ1-2	NA	TRBV11-2	TGTGCCAGCAGATCAAACGGTCACCTGGAGTTAGATAACTATGGCTACACCTTC	CASRSNGHLELDNYGYTF
NA	TRBJ2-7	TRBD1	TRBV2	TGTGCCAGCTGTGACCACAGGGGGCAATGGGAGCAGTACTTC	CASCDHRGQWEQYF
NA	TRBJ2-1	TRBD1	TRBV29-1	TGCAGCGGATCGGACAGGGCCTTCTACAATGAGAAGTTCTTC	CSGSDRAFYNEKFF
NA	TRBJ2-2	TRBD1	TRBV29-1	TGCAGCGTTCCGGGACAGCCGAACACCGGGGAGCTGTTTTTT	CSVPGQPNTGELFF
once	TRBJ1-1	NA	TRBV12-3/TRBV12-4	TGTGCCAGCAGTTTTCTTCAAGATGGGATTAACACTGAAGCTTTCTTT	CASSFLQDGINTEAFF
NA	TRBJ2-7	NA	TRBV6-5	TGTGCCGGCAATTACTCAGCAGGGGTCTCCTACGAGCAGTACTTC	CAGNYSAGVSYEQYF
NA	TRBJ2-7	NA	TRBV5-1	TGCGCCAGCAGCTTGGCGACCCAGCCCGGGCGAAGGAACGAGCAGTACTTC	CASSLATQPGRRNEQYF